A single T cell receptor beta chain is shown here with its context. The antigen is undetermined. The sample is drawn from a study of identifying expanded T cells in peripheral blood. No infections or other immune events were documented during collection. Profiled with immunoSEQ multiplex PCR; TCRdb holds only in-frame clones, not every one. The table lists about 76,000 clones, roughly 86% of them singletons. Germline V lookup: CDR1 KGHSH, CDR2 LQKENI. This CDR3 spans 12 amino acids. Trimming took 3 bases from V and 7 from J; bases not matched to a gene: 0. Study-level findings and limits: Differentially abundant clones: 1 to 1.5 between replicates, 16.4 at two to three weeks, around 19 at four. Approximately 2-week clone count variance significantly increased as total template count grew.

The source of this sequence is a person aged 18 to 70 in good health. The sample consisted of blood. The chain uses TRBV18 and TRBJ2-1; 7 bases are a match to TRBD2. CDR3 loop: CASSPGGNEQFF. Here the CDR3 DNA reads TGTGCCAGCTCACCCGGGGGGAATGAGCAGTTCTTC.